This passage covers 20 T cell receptor beta chains from one sample sequenced in a study of siplizumab effects on memory and regulatory T cells. This table comes from immunoSEQ multiplex PCR, and its TCRdb copy is limited to in-frame clones, with some not included. The table records 56,000 or so clones, just over 95% of them present only once. Sequenced sample: naive CD8+ T cells sorted from blood. The receptors shown here come from a human donor in good health.

The chain couples TRBV7-3 to TRBJ2-1; the match to TRBD2 covers 10 bases. J lost 7 bases, V lost 1 base, and 10 bases had no gene match. The germline V gene encodes CDR1 SGHTA and CDR2 FQGTGA. The length of the CDR3 is 17 residues. The CDR3 spells CASSLIGSAGGPNEQFF. The DNA of the CDR3 is TGTGCCAGCAGCTTAATTGGGTCAGCGGGAGGGCCTAATGAGCAGTTCTTC.

This chain links TRBV28 with TRBJ1-1; D is undetermined. V was pared by 3 bases and J by 1 base, with 6 bases between. This CDR3 has 13 residues. The V gene's germline CDR1 is MDHEN and CDR2 SYDVKM. For the CDR3, the DNA is TGTGCCAGCAGTTTGGCCGGGAACACTGAAGCTTTCTTT. Encoded protein: CASSLAGNTEAFF. Together with reference TRBV28 and TRBJ1-1, the CDR3 gives the full variable domain: DVKVTQSSRYLVKRTGEKVFLECVQDMDHENMFWYRQDPGLGLRLIYFSYDVKMKEKGDIPEGYSVSREKKERFSLILESASTNQTSMYLCASSLAGNTEAFFGQGTRLTVV.

This clone came up once. The chain is built from TRBV25-1 and TRBJ2-1; no clear D. This CDR3 is 14 amino acids long. V was cut by 1 base and J by 8 bases, with 12 bases left in between. Germline loops: CDR1 MGHDK, CDR2 SYGVNS. DNA of the CDR3: TGTGCCAGCAGTGAATCTCCTGGAACCCATGAGCAGTTCTTC. Encoded protein: CASSESPGTHEQFF.

The chain couples TRBV7-9 to TRBJ2-1; tentatively, D is TRBD1 (6 bases). V was cut by 1 base and J by 8 bases, with 12 bases left in between. Germline V gene lookup returns CDR1 SEHNR and CDR2 FQNEAQ (reference sequence). The CDR3 is made up of 14 amino acids. The CDR3 DNA is TGTGCCAGCAGCTTAGGGGACACCTCCCATGAGCAGTTCTTC. Encoded protein: CASSLGDTSHEQFF.

The V gene is TRBV28, the J gene TRBJ2-5, with D uncertain. The CDR3 is made up of 13 amino acids. Germline loops: CDR1 MDHEN, CDR2 SYDVKM. Trimming left V 5 bases short and J 2 bases short, with 9 bases between. The CDR3 here is CASSPETQETQYF. DNA of the CDR3: TGTGCCAGCAGTCCGGAAACTCAAGAGACCCAGTACTTC.

The chain employs TRBV6-1 and TRBJ2-7; D is possibly TRBD2 (6 bases). Germline CDR1 reads MNHNS; CDR2 reads SASEGT. V was clipped by 7 bases and J by 4 bases, with 14 bases between them. The CDR3 consists of 13 residues. The CDR3 sequence: CASIGTESYEQYF. The CDR3 nucleotides are TGTGCCAGCATAGGGACTGAAAGTTACGAGCAGTACTTC.

The chain links TRBV5-1 to TRBJ2-1; TRBD1 matches 10 bases. J was trimmed by 9 bases and V by 0 bases; bases with no gene match: 6. This CDR3 is 15 amino acids long. Germline V CDR1 and CDR2: SGHRS, YFSETQ. This chain's CDR3 is CASSLDDRGRGEQFF. The CDR3 nucleotides read TGCGCCAGCAGCTTGGACGACAGGGGGCGGGGTGAGCAGTTCTTC.

J is TRBJ2-1 and V is TRBV7-9; TRBD2 agrees at 9 bases. Germline lookup yields CDR1 SEHNR and CDR2 FQNEAQ (reference sequence). The CDR3 totals 16 residues. V shed 1 base and J 6 bases; nucleotides not matched to a gene: 7. DNA of the CDR3: TGTGCCAGCAGCTTAGAGGCAAGCGGGAGGTTCAATGAGCAGTTCTTC. This codes for CASSLEASGRFNEQFF.

The gene calls are TRBV4-2 and TRBJ2-7; D ambiguous. V was clipped by 1 base and J by 5 bases, with 15 bases between them. The CDR3 length is 15 residues. Germline V gene lookup returns CDR1 LGHNA and CDR2 YNFKEQ. This CDR3 is CASSQVGSRAHEQYF. CDR3 DNA: TGTGCCAGCAGCCAAGTCGGCTCACGTGCACACGAGCAGTACTTC.

The chain carries TRBV7-9 and TRBJ2-7; D ambiguous. The germline V and J ends were trimmed by 3 bases and 5 bases, with 11 bases remaining between them. Germline V gene sequence: CDR1 SEHNR, CDR2 FQNEAQ (reference sequence). The CDR3 consists of 13 residues. The CDR3: CASSFPGSDEQYF. DNA for the CDR3: TGTGCCAGCAGCTTTCCTGGGTCGGACGAGCAGTACTTC.

V and J are TRBV27 and TRBJ2-1, with unresolved D. The V gene's germline CDR1 is MNHEY and CDR2 SMNVEV (reference sequence). The CDR3 totals 13 residues. Trimming shortened V by 3 bases and J by 0 bases, and 3 bases separated the two germline ends. This CDR3 reads CASSFSSYNEQFF. The CDR3, as DNA: TGTGCCAGCAGTTTTTCCTCCTACAATGAGCAGTTCTTC.

This chain joins TRBV4-2 and TRBJ2-7, with 8 bases lining up with TRBD2. The V and J ends lost 3 bases and 9 bases, in that order; junction bases with no gene match: 10. Germline CDR1 LGHNA, CDR2 YNFKEQ. This CDR3 has 14 residues. In DNA form, the CDR3 reads TGTGCCAGCAGCCAGTGGTTAGCGGGAAATGCGCAGTACTTC. Translation gives CASSQWLAGNAQYF.

V gene TRBV4-1 combines with J gene TRBJ2-2; D remains ambiguous. CDR3 length equals 16 residues. V shed 1 base and J shed 0 bases, with 9 bases lying between them. Germline V CDR1 and CDR2: MGHRA, YSYEKL. Written as DNA, the CDR3 is TGCGCCAGCAGCCAAGGTGGAAGGGCGAACACCGGGGAGCTGTTTTTT. Its translation: CASSQGGRANTGELFF.

This chain links TRBV27 with TRBJ1-2; D may be TRBD1 (5 bases). The CDR3 length is 15 residues. Looked up from germline, CDR1 is MNHEY and CDR2 is SMNVEV (reference sequence). V gave up 5 bases and J gave up 7 bases, with 20 bases separating them. The CDR3 DNA sequence: TGTGCCAGCAGTCCGGGACCAGGTGGTTTGAGTGGCTACACCTTC. Protein: CASSPGPGGLSGYTF.

The chain is built from TRBV7-9 and TRBJ2-7; either TRBD1 or TRBD2 may supply D (6 bases each). The ends were cut back, 3 bases at V and 2 bases at J, with 8 bases in the middle. Germline V gives CDR1 SEHNR, CDR2 FQNEAQ (reference sequence). CDR3 length equals 13 residues. CDR3 sequence: CASSLGGTYEQYF. Here the CDR3 DNA reads TGTGCCAGCAGCTTGGGGGGCACCTACGAGCAGTACTTC. Full variable domain (remainder filled in from reference TRBV7-9 and TRBJ2-7): DTGVSQNPRHKITKRGQNVTFRCDPISEHNRLYWYRQTLGQGPEFLTYFQNEAQLEKSRLLSDRFSAERPKGSFSTLEIQRTEQGDSAMYLCASSLGGTYEQYFGPGTRLTVT.

The J gene is TRBJ1-4, the V gene TRBV4-1; TRBD1 matches at 11 bases. From germline, CDR1 is MGHRA and CDR2 YSYEKL. CDR3 size: 16 residues. Trimming at V came to 4 bases and at J to 0 bases, leaving 1 base not matched to a gene. The CDR3 here is CASSPGQGATNEKLFF. CDR3 sequence (DNA): TGCGCCAGCAGCCCGGGACAGGGGGCAACTAATGAAAAACTGTTTTTT.

For this clone: At one boundary the junction diverges from the germline segment, which might be a read error. Other nucleotide sequences from this sample produce the same CDR3. The chain is built from TRBV28 and TRBJ1-1; a possible D gene is TRBD1 (6 bases). Germline CDR1 is MDHEN and CDR2 is SYDVKM. The CDR3 totals 14 residues. The CDR3 here is CASSSQGINTEAFF. The DNA of the CDR3 is TGTGCCAGCAGTTCACAGGGTATTAACACTGAAGCCTTCTTT.

The V call is TRBV29-1, the J call TRBJ2-1, with 11 nucleotides matching TRBD2. With 7 bases clipped from V and 3 bases from J, the junction kept 5 bases outside the gene matches. This CDR3 is 14 amino acids long. Germline V gene lookup returns CDR1 SQVTM and CDR2 ANQGSEA. CDR3 protein: CSAIAGGYYNEQFF. In DNA form, the CDR3 reads TGCAGCGCAATAGCGGGAGGGTACTACAATGAGCAGTTCTTC.

This chain links TRBV10-1 with TRBJ2-5; no clear D. The CDR3 sequence is 16 residues long. Germline CDR1 reads WNHNN; CDR2 reads SYGVQD (reference sequence). Between the trimmed V and J ends, which lost 2 bases and 2 bases, there was a span of 15 bases. The CDR3 loop reads CASSEGKGEIQETQYF. CDR3 nucleotide sequence: TGCGCCAGCAGTGAGGGGAAGGGCGAGATACAAGAGACCCAGTACTTC.

The rearrangement links TRBV6-6 to TRBJ2-1; no clear D. Trimming removed 6 bases at V and 0 bases at J, with 6 bases between. The germline CDR1 and CDR2 sequences are MNHNY and SVGAGI (reference sequence). The CDR3 spans 13 residues. In DNA form, the CDR3 reads TGTGCCAGCAGCCCCGGCTCCTACAATGAGCAGTTCTTC. It translates to CASSPGSYNEQFF.